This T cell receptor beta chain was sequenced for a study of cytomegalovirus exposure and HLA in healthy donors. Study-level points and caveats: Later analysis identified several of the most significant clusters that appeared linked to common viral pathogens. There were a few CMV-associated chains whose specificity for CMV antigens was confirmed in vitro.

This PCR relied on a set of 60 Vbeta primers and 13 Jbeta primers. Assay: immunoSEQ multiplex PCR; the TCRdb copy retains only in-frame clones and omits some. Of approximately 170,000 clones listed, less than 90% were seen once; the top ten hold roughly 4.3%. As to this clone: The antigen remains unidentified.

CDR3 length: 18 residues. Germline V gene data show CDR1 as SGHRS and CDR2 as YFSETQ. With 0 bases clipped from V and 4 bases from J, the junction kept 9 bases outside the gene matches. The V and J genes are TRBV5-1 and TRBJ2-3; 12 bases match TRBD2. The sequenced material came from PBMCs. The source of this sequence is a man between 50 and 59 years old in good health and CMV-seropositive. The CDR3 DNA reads TGCGCCAGCAGCTTGGCGAGGACTAGCGGGGAAATATCAGATACGCAGTATTTT. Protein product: CASSLARTSGEISDTQYF.